A single sample is the source of the 18 T cell receptor beta chains below, sequenced in a study of cytomegalovirus exposure and HLA in healthy donors. This PCR relied on a set of 60 Vbeta primers and 13 Jbeta primers. This table comes from immunoSEQ multiplex PCR, and its TCRdb copy is limited to in-frame clones, with some not included. Of some 150,000 clones in the sample, roughly four fifths were seen once. What was sequenced was PBMCs. The source is a woman aged 40 to 50 in good health and CMV-seronegative.

The sample holds one count of this clone. The rearrangement uses TRBV6-5 and TRBJ2-2, with D possibly matching TRBD1 (7 bases). Trimming left V 2 bases short and J 1 base short, with 11 bases between. Germline CDR1 MNHEY, CDR2 SVGAGI. The CDR3 runs to 16 residues. The CDR3 sequence is CASSYGGTENTGELFF. Written as DNA, the CDR3 is TGTGCCAGCAGTTACGGGGGGACAGAGAACACCGGGGAGCTGTTTTTT.

The rearrangement links TRBV2 to TRBJ1-1, with 7 nucleotides matching TRBD1. This CDR3 region has 16 residues. Unmatched junction bases numbered 11, after V lost 6 bases and J lost 1 base. The germline V gene has CDR1 SNHLY and CDR2 FYNNEI. Here the CDR3 DNA reads TGTGCCAGCAGATCTTTGACAGGGCGTGAGAACACTGAAGCTTTCTTT. Protein product: CASRSLTGRENTEAFF.

This clone came up a few times. V and J are TRBV6-5 and TRBJ1-5; no clear D gene. Deletions cut 4 bases from V and 4 bases from J, with 14 bases between. The CDR3 has 15 residues. CDR1 is MNHEY and CDR2 is SVGAGI in the germline V gene. DNA for the CDR3: TGTGCCAGCAGTTTGAGGATAGTCGGTAATCAGCCCCAGCATTTT. Its translation: CASSLRIVGNQPQHF.

The gene calls are TRBV29-1 and TRBJ2-1, with D unclear. Trimming removed 3 bases from V and 7 bases from J, with 16 bases in between. Germline lookup yields CDR1 SQVTM and CDR2 ANQGSEA. The CDR3 spans 14 residues. The CDR3, as DNA: TGCAGCGTTGATAGGCCAGGAACGGTAAATGAGCAGTTCTTC. This gives the protein CSVDRPGTVNEQFF.

This chain joins TRBV6-5 and TRBJ1-5; possibly TRBD1 for D (6 bases). Germline assignment: CDR1 MNHEY and CDR2 SVGAGI. Trimming took 9 bases from V and 3 from J, leaving 15 bases between them. This CDR3 contains 14 residues. CDR3 amino acids: CASRHGQPNQPQHF. CDR3 DNA sequence: TGTGCCAGTCGCCATGGACAGCCCAATCAGCCCCAGCATTTT.

The rearrangement uses TRBV28 and TRBJ2-3, with 9 bases matching TRBD2. Germline CDR1 and CDR2: MDHEN and SYDVKM. The CDR3 extends over 17 amino acids. Trimming removed 5 bases from V and 3 bases from J; junction bases left unmatched: 12. The CDR3 is CASSQSRVAGATDTQYF. In DNA form, the CDR3 reads TGTGCCAGCAGTCAGAGCCGCGTAGCGGGAGCGACAGATACGCAGTATTTT.

The chain combines TRBV9 with TRBJ2-3; 7 nucleotides align to TRBD2. Germline V gene lookup returns CDR1 SGDLS and CDR2 YYNGEE. This CDR3 has 16 amino acids. V dropped 0 bases and J dropped 0; count of bases not matched to a gene: 4. CDR3 in amino acids: CASSVDNSGSTDTQYF. In DNA form, the CDR3 reads TGTGCCAGCAGCGTAGATAATAGCGGGAGCACAGATACGCAGTATTTT.

This clone was seen a single time. The chain employs TRBV19 and TRBJ2-1; 8 positions agree with TRBD2. The CDR3 loop spans 15 amino acids. CDR1 is LNHDA, CDR2 SQIVND, per germline (reference sequence). V was pared by 1 base and J by 6 bases, with 5 bases of the junction left unmatched. CDR3 bases: TGTGCCAGTAGTATAGTGGCGGGAGGCCTCAATGAGCAGTTCTTC. Translation gives CASSIVAGGLNEQFF.

This chain joins TRBV6-6 and TRBJ2-7; the D gene is possibly TRBD1 (5 bases). Looked up from germline, CDR1 is MNHNY and CDR2 is SVGAGI (reference sequence). The CDR3 extends over 14 amino acids. Trimming removed 0 bases from V and 2 bases from J, with 8 bases in between. Here the CDR3 DNA reads TGTGCCAGCAGTTACTCTCAGGGAACCTACGAGCAGTACTTC. Its protein is CASSYSQGTYEQYF.

The J gene is TRBJ1-5, the V gene TRBV27, with 8 nucleotides matching TRBD1. The ends lost 3 bases at V and 4 bases at J; junction bases unmatched: 2. The germline V gene encodes CDR1 MNHEY and CDR2 SMNVEV (reference sequence). CDR3 size: 14 residues. CDR3 DNA: TGTGCCAGCAGTTTCACAGGGGGGAATCAGCCCCAGCATTTT. Protein product: CASSFTGGNQPQHF.

Notes on this clone: In the same sample, other DNA sequences code for this CDR3. The chain recombines TRBV7-2 with TRBJ2-2; 7 bases are shared with TRBD1. J gave up 3 bases and V 5 bases, and 6 bases lay outside the gene matches. Germline CDR1 is SGHTA and CDR2 is FQGNSA. The CDR3 extends over 15 amino acids. The chain's CDR3 is CASSLRDRHTGELFF. The CDR3 nucleotides are TGTGCCAGCAGCCTAAGGGACAGACACACCGGGGAGCTGTTTTTT.

This chain uses TRBV4-3 with TRBJ2-5; tentative D call: TRBD1 (6 bases). The J call is in doubt because the DNA end fits TRBJ2-7 better. In germline, CDR1 is LGHNA, CDR2 YSLEER. This CDR3 has 13 amino acids. CDR3 DNA: TGCGCCAGCAGCCTAAATACAGGGTACGAGCAGTACTTC. It translates to CASSLNTGYEQYF.

In its sample, this clone was seen once. The chain links TRBV28 to TRBJ2-1; no firm D call. This CDR3 has 11 amino acids. V lost 3 bases and J 10 bases, leaving 7 bases between the germline ends. Germline CDR1 and CDR2: MDHEN and SYDVKM. The CDR3 here is CASSFFREQFF. CDR3 bases: TGTGCCAGCAGTTTTTTCCGGGAGCAGTTCTTC. The variable domain in full, with the rest retrieved from reference TRBV28 and TRBJ2-1, is DVKVTQSSRYLVKRTGEKVFLECVQDMDHENMFWYRQDPGLGLRLIYFSYDVKMKEKGDIPEGYSVSREKKERFSLILESASTNQTSMYLCASSFFREQFFGPGTRLTVL.

This chain links TRBV19 with TRBJ2-7; 10 nucleotides match TRBD1. V trimming: 0 bases; J trimming: 4 bases; junction bases outside the gene matches: 3. Germline CDR1 is LNHDA and CDR2 is SQIVND (reference sequence). The length of the CDR3 is 15 residues. CDR3 in DNA: TGTGCCAGTAGTATAGAGACAGGGGGCTCGTACGAGCAGTACTTC. It yields the protein CASSIETGGSYEQYF.

CDR3 nucleotides: TGTGCCAGCAGCTTCTGGACAGGGGCCAACGTCCTGACTTTC. Residues: CASSFWTGANVLTF. This chain uses TRBV7-9 with TRBJ2-6, with D possibly matching TRBD1 (5 bases). The germline CDR1 and CDR2 sequences are SEHNR and FQNEAQ (reference sequence). V dropped 3 bases and J dropped 4 bases, with 7 bases sitting between them. The CDR3 is 14 amino acids.

The genes are TRBV7-9 and TRBJ1-5, with D maybe TRBD1 (6 bases). Trimming took off 4 bases at V and 0 bases at J, with 16 bases between the two ends. Per the germline V gene, CDR1 is SEHNR and CDR2 is FQNEAQ (reference sequence). This CDR3 is built from 17 residues. CDR3 DNA sequence: TGTGCCAGCAGCTCACAGGGACCTTCCTATAGCAATCAGCCCCAGCATTTT. This gives the protein CASSSQGPSYSNQPQHF.

V and J are TRBV28 and TRBJ2-3; TRBD2 is a possible D gene (5 bases). The CDR3 runs to 12 residues. Per germline, CDR1 MDHEN and CDR2 SYDVKM. V lost 5 bases and J 7 bases, leaving 10 bases between the germline ends. The DNA of the CDR3 is TGTGCCAGCAGTCACGGACTCCATACGCAGTATTTT. Translating gives CASSHGLHTQYF.

The rearrangement links TRBV30 to TRBJ1-2; TRBD1 is a possible D gene (6 bases). The CDR3 loop spans 13 amino acids. Trimming took 5 bases from V and 7 from J, leaving 17 bases between them. Germline V lookup: CDR1 GTSNPN, CDR2 SVGIG (reference sequence). CDR3 sequence reads: CAWLLQGAIGYTF. The CDR3, as DNA: TGTGCCTGGCTTTTACAGGGAGCTATTGGCTACACCTTC.